This entry is about one T cell receptor beta chain. These data belong to a study of a mutant IDH1 vaccine in newly diagnosed glioma. Germline V gene data show CDR1 as MNHNY and CDR2 as SVGAGI (reference sequence). The V and J ends lost 2 bases and 5 bases respectively, with 13 bases between them. CDR3 length: 14 residues. Profiled with immunoSEQ multiplex PCR; TCRdb holds only in-frame clones, not every one. The repertoire holds around 50,000 clones, with 86% as singletons. Time point of the sample: baseline, week 1 (first vaccination visit). The sample's treatment: pre-vaccination baseline after standard-of-care therapy.

The rearrangement links TRBV6-6 to TRBJ2-7; D gene unclear. The receptor's source is a man aged 35-49 years with glioma. The source was PBMCs, collected from a glioma patient treated with radiotherapy, temozolomide or both. CDR3 protein: CASSYLSAGNEQYF. The CDR3, as DNA: TGTGCCAGCAGTTACCTCTCGGCCGGCAACGAGCAGTACTTC.